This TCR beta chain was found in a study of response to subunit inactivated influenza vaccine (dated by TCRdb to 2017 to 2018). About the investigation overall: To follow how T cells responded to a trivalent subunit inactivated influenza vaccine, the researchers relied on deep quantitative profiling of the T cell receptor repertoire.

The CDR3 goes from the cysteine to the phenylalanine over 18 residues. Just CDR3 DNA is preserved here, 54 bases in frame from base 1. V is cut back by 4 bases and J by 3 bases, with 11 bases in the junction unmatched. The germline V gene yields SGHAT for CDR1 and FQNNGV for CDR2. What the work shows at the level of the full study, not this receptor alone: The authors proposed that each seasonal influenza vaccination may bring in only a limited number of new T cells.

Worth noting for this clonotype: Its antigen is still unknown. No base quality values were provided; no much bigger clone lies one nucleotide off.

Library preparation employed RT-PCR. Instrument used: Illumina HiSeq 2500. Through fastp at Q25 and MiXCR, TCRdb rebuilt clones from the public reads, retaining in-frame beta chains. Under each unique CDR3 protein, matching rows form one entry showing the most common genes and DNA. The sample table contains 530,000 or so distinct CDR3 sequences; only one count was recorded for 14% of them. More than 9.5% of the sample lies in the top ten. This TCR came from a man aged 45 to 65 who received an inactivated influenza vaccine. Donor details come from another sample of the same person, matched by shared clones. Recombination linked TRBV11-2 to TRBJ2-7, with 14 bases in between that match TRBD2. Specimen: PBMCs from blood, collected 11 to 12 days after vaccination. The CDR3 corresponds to CASSSRGTSGSIFYEQYF. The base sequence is TGTGCCAGCAGCTCCAGAGGGACTAGCGGGAGTATTTTCTACGAGCAGTACTTC. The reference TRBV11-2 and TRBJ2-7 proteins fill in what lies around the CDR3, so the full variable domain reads EAGVAQSPRYKIIEKRQSVAFWCNPISGHATLYWYQQILGQGPKLLIQFQNNGVVDDSQLPKDRFSAERLKGVDSTLKIQPAKLEDSAVYLCASSSRGTSGSIFYEQYFGPGTRLTVT.